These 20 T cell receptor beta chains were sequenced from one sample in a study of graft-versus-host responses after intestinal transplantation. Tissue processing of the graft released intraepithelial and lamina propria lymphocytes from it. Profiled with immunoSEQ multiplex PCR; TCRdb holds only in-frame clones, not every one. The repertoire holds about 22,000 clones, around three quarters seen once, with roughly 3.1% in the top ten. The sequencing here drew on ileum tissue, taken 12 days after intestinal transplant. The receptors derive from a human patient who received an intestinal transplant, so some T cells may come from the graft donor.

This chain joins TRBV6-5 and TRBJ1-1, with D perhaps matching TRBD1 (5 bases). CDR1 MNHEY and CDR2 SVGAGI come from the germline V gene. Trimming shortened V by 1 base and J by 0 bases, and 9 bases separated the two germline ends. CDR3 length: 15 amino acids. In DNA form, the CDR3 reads TGTGCCAGCAGTTACTTTAGGGGAATGAACACTGAAGCTTTCTTT. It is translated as CASSYFRGMNTEAFF.

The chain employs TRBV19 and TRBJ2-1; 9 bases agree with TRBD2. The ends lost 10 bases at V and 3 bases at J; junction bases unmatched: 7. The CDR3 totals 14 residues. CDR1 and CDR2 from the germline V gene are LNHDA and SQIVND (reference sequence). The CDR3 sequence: CATRGGEYYNEQFF. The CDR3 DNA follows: TGTGCCACTCGCGGGGGGGAATACTACAATGAGCAGTTCTTC. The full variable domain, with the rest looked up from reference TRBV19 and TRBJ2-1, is DGGITQSPKYLFRKEGQNVTLSCEQNLNHDAMYWYRQDPGQGLRLIYYSQIVNDFQKGDIAEGYSVSREKKESFPLTVTSAQKNPTAFYLCATRGGEYYNEQFFGPGTRLTVL.

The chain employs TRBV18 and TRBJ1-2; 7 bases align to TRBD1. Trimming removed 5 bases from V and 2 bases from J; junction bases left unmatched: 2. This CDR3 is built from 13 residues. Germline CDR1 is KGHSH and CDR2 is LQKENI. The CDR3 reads CASSLGQNYGYTF. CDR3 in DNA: TGTGCCAGCTCATTGGGACAGAACTATGGCTACACCTTC.

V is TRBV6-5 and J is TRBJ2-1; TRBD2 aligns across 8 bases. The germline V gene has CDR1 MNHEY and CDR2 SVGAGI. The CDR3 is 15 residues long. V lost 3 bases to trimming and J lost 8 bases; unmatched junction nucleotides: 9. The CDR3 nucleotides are TGTGCCAGCAGTTATGGGGATAGCGGGAAATATGAGCAGTTCTTC. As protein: CASSYGDSGKYEQFF.

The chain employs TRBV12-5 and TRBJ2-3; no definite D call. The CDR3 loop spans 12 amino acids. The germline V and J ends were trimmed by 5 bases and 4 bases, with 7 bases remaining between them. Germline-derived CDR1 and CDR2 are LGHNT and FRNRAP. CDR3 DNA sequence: TGTGCTAGTGGTCCCTACGCAGATACGCAGTATTTT. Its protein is CASGPYADTQYF.

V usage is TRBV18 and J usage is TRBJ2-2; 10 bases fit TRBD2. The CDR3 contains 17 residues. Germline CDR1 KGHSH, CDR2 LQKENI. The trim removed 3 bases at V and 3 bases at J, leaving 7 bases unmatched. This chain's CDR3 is CASSPHRAGGDTGELFF. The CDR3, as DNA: TGTGCCAGCTCACCTCATCGAGCGGGAGGGGACACCGGGGAGCTGTTTTTT. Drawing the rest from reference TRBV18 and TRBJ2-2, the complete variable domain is NAGVMQNPRHLVRRRGQEARLRCSPMKGHSHVYWYRQLPEEGLKFMVYLQKENIIDESGMPKERFSAEFPKEGPSILRIQQVVRGDSAAYFCASSPHRAGGDTGELFFGEGSRLTVL.

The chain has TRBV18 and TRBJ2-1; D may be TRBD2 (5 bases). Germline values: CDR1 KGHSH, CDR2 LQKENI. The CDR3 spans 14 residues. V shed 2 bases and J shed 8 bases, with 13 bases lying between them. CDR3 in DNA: TGTGCCAGCTCACCAAGGTCCGGGGTGGATGAGCAGTTCTTC. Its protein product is CASSPRSGVDEQFF.

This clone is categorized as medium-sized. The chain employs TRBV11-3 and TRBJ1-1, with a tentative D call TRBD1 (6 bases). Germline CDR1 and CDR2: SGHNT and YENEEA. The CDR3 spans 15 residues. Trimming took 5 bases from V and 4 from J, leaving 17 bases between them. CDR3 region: CASSIGTSISTEAFF. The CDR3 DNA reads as TGTGCCAGCAGCATCGGGACAAGCATTTCCACTGAAGCTTTCTTT.

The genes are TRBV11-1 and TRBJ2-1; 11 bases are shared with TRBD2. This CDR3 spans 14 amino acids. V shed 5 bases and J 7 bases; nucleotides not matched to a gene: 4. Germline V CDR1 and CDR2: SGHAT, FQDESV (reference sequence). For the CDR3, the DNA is TGTGCCAGCAGCCTTAGCGGGGGGGAAAATGAGCAGTTCTTC. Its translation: CASSLSGGENEQFF.

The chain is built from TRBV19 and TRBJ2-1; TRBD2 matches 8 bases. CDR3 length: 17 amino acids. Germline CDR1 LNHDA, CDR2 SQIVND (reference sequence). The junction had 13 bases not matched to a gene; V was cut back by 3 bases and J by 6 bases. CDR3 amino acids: CASSMWGGTRGGNEQFF. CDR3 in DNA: TGTGCCAGTAGTATGTGGGGGGGGACTAGAGGGGGCAATGAGCAGTTCTTC.

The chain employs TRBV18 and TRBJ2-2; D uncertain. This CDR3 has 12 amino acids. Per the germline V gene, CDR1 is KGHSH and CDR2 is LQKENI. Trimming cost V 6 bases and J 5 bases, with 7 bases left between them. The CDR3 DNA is TGTGCCAGCTCCCAACAAACCGGGGAGCTGTTTTTT. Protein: CASSQQTGELFF.

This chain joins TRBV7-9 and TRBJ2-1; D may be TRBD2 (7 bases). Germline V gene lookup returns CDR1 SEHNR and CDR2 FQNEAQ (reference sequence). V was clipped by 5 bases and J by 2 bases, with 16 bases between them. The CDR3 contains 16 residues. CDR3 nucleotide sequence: TGTGCCAGCAGCCTCAGGGGCGGGAGCGCCTACAATGAGCAGTTCTTC. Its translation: CASSLRGGSAYNEQFF.

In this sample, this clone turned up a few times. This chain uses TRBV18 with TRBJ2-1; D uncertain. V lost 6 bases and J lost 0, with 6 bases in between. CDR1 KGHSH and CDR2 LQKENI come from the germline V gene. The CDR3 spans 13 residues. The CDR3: CASSLSSYNEQFF. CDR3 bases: TGTGCCAGCTCCCTCAGCTCCTACAATGAGCAGTTCTTC.

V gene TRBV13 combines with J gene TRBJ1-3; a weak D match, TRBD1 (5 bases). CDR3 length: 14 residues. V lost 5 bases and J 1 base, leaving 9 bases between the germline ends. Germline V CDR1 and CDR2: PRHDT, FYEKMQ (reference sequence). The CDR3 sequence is CASSEDMSGNTIYF. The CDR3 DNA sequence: TGTGCCAGCAGCGAGGACATGTCTGGAAACACCATATATTTT. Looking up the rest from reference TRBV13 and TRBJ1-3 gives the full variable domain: AAGVIQSPRHLIKEKRETATLKCYPIPRHDTVYWYQQGPGQDPQFLISFYEKMQSDKGSIPDRFSAQQFSDYHSELNMSSLELGDSALYFCASSEDMSGNTIYFGEGSWLTVV.

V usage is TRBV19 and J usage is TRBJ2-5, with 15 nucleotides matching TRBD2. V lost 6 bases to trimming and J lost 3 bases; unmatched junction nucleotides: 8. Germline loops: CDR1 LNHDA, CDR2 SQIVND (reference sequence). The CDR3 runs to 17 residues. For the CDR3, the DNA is TGTGCCAGTAGACGGGGACTAGCGGGGGGTACAAAAGAGACCCAGTACTTC. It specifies CASRRGLAGGTKETQYF.

The CDR3 DNA follows: TGTGCCAGCAGCTCCCGACTAGATGGCACCGGGGAGCTGTTTTTT. The encoded protein is CASSSRLDGTGELFF. The chain uses TRBV13 and TRBJ2-2; D perhaps matches TRBD2 (6 bases). This CDR3 contains 15 residues. Trimming took off 4 bases at V and 4 bases at J, with 13 bases between the two ends. The germline gives CDR1 PRHDT, CDR2 FYEKMQ (reference sequence).

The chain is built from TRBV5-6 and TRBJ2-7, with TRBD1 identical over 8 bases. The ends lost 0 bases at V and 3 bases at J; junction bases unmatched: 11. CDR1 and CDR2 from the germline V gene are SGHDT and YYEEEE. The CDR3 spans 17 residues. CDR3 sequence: CASSLAGWTGQRYEQYF. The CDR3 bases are TGTGCCAGCAGCTTGGCCGGGTGGACAGGGCAACGCTACGAGCAGTACTTC.

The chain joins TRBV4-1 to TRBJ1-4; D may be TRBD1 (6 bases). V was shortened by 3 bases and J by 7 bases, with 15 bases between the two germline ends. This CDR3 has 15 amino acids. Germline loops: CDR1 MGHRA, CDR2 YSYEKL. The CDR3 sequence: CASSHLQGGIEKLFF. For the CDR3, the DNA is TGCGCCAGCAGCCACCTACAGGGAGGGATTGAAAAACTGTTTTTT.

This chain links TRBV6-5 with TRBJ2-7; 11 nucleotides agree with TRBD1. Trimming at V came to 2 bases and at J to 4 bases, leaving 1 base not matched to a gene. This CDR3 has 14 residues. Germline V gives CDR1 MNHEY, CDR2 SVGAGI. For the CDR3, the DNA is TGTGCCAGCAGTTACGGGACAGGGGGGTACGAGCAGTACTTC. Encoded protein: CASSYGTGGYEQYF.

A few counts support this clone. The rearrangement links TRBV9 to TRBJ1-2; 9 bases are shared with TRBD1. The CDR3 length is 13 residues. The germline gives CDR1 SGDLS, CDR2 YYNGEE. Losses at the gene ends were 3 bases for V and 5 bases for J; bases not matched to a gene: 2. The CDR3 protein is CASSATGGYGYTF. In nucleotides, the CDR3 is TGTGCCAGCAGCGCGACAGGGGGATATGGCTACACCTTC. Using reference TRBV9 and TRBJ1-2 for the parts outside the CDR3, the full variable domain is DSGVTQTPKHLITATGQRVTLRCSPRSGDLSVYWYQQSLDQGLQFLIQYYNGEERAKGNILERFSAQQFPDLHSELNLSSLELGDSALYFCASSATGGYGYTFGSGTRLTVV.